Below, 9 T cell receptor beta chains from the same sample are listed, as sequenced in a study of control samples from healthy donors and cancer patients. This table comes from immunoSEQ multiplex PCR, and its TCRdb copy is limited to in-frame clones, with some not included. The sample records 150,000 to 200,000 clones, about 90% being singletons. The sample taken for sequencing was blood. The receptors here all came from a woman in her fifties or sixties in good health.

This chain connects TRBV15 to TRBJ2-5, with 7 bases that match TRBD1. Looked up from germline, CDR1 is LNHNV and CDR2 is YYDKDF (reference sequence). Germline trimming cut 3 bases from V and 3 bases from J; bases unmatched to any gene: 4. The CDR3 is made up of 14 amino acids. The CDR3 DNA is TGTGCCACCAGCAGGAAAACAGGGGAAGAGACCCAGTACTTC. Encoded protein: CATSRKTGEETQYF.

The V call is TRBV29-1, the J call TRBJ1-2; tentatively, D is TRBD1 (5 bases). Germline V gene data show CDR1 as SQVTM and CDR2 as ANQGSEA. Trimming removed 7 bases from V and 6 bases from J, with 15 bases in between. The CDR3 contains 12 residues. The CDR3: CSAPGGRHGYTF. DNA for the CDR3: TGCAGCGCTCCCGGGGGACGTCATGGCTACACCTTC.

Only a few counts were recorded for this clone. The rearrangement joins TRBV5-4 to TRBJ2-3; D perhaps matches TRBD2 (5 bases). CDR1 and CDR2 (germline): SGHNT, YYREEE (reference sequence). This CDR3 spans 14 amino acids. The V end lost 3 bases, the J end lost 0 bases, and 8 bases lay between the germline ends. This CDR3 is CASSSGGSTDTQYF. CDR3 nucleotide sequence: TGTGCCAGCAGCTCTGGAGGAAGCACAGATACGCAGTATTTT. The entire variable domain, with the rest obtained from reference TRBV5-4 and TRBJ2-3, is as follows: ETGVTQSPTHLIKTRGQQVTLRCSSQSGHNTVSWYQQALGQGPQFIFQYYREEENGRGNFPPRFSGLQFPNYSSELNVNALELDDSALYLCASSSGGSTDTQYFGPGTRLTVL.

The gene calls are TRBV30 and TRBJ1-2; D remains ambiguous. The V end lost 2 bases, the J end lost 7 bases, and 11 bases lay between the germline ends. The CDR3 consists of 12 residues. Per the germline V gene, CDR1 is GTSNPN and CDR2 is SVGIG (reference sequence). CDR3 sequence: CAWSTQGGGYTF. The CDR3 DNA follows: TGTGCCTGGAGTACCCAAGGCGGTGGCTACACCTTC.

V usage is TRBV9 and J usage is TRBJ2-7, with D possibly called TRBD1 or TRBD2 (7 bases each). The CDR3 is 14 residues long. Germline loops: CDR1 SGDLS, CDR2 YYNGEE. Trimming shortened V by 4 bases and J by 0 bases, and 11 bases separated the two germline ends. The CDR3 region has the DNA TGTGCCAGCAGCCAGGGGGGGATCTCCTACGAGCAGTACTTC. Translation gives CASSQGGISYEQYF.

The V and J genes are TRBV6-5 and TRBJ2-3, with no clear D. CDR3 length equals 16 residues. CDR1 and CDR2 (germline): MNHEY, SVGAGI. V dropped 2 bases and J dropped 6 bases, with 18 bases sitting between them. The CDR3 region has the DNA TGTGCCAGCAGTTACGGCAGGTTAGGTTCCTCGGATACGCAGTATTTT. Translating it yields CASSYGRLGSSDTQYF.

This chain joins TRBV15 and TRBJ1-1; D not resolved. This CDR3 is 13 amino acids long. V lost 4 bases and J lost 6, with 12 bases in between. Germline CDR1 LNHNV, CDR2 YYDKDF (reference sequence). In DNA form, the CDR3 reads TGTGCCACCAGCACCCAATACAGCGCTGAAGCTTTCTTT. It is translated as CATSTQYSAEAFF.

The chain combines TRBV19 with TRBJ1-1; D is unresolved. Trimming shortened V by 3 bases and J by 1 base, and 15 bases separated the two germline ends. The CDR3 is made up of 16 amino acids. Germline V gene data show CDR1 as LNHDA and CDR2 as SQIVND (reference sequence). The CDR3 DNA reads TGTGCCAGTAGTATTCGCCCAGTTGGTGGGAACACTGAAGCTTTCTTT. Its protein product is CASSIRPVGGNTEAFF.

In DNA form, the CDR3 reads TGCGCCAGCAGCCCAAGACCCCCTAGCGGGGGGGCAGATACGCAGTATTTT. Amino acids: CASSPRPPSGGADTQYF. The rearrangement joins TRBV4-3 to TRBJ2-3; 12 nucleotides match TRBD2. The CDR3 contains 17 residues. Germline V gene data show CDR1 as LGHNA and CDR2 as YSLEER. The ends lost 4 bases at V and 4 bases at J; junction bases unmatched: 9.